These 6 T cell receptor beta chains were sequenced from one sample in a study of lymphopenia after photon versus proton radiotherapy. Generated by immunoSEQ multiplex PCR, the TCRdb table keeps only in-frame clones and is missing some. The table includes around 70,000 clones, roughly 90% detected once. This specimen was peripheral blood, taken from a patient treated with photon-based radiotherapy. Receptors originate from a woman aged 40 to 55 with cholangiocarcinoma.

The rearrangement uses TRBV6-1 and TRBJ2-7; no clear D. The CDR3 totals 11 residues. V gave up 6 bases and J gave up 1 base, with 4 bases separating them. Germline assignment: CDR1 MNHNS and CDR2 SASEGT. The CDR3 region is CASSQSYEQYF. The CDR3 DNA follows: TGTGCCAGCAGCCAATCCTACGAGCAGTACTTC.

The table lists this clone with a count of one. The CDR3 region has the DNA TGTGCCAGCAGCCGTAGAGGGGTCACAGATACGCAGTATTTT. Protein sequence: CASSRRGVTDTQYF. The J gene is TRBJ2-3, the V gene TRBV7-6, with D possibly called TRBD1 or TRBD2 (5 bases each). Germline V gene data show CDR1 as SGHVS and CDR2 as FNYEAQ. CDR3 length: 14 amino acids. V was pared by 5 bases and J by 2 bases, with 11 bases between.

The CDR3 coding sequence is TGTGCCAGCAGTCCCGGGGACTTCCCAGGCTACGAGCAGTACTTC. It specifies CASSPGDFPGYEQYF. The chain links TRBV27 to TRBJ2-7; maybe TRBD2 (6 bases). This CDR3 contains 15 residues. The germline gives CDR1 MNHEY, CDR2 SMNVEV (reference sequence). Trimming removed 5 bases from V and 3 bases from J, with 17 bases in between.

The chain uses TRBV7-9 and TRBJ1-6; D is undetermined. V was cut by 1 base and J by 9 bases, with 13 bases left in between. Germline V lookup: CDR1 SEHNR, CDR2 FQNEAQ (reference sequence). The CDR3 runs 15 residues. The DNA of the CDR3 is TGTGCCAGCAGCTTAGGCCGTGGGGTAGGTTCACCCCTCCACTTT. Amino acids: CASSLGRGVGSPLHF.

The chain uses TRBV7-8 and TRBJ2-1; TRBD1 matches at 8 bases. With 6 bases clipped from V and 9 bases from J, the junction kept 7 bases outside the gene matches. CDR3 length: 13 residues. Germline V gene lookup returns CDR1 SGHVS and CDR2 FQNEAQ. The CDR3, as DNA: TGTGCCAGCAGTTCAGACAGGGGAGGTGAGCAGTTCTTC. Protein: CASSSDRGGEQFF.

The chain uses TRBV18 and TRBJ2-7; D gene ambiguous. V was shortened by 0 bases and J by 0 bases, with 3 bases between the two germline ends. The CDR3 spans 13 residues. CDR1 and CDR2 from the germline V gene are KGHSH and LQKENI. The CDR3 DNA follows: TGTGCCAGCTCACCACCGGACTCCTACGAGCAGTACTTC. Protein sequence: CASSPPDSYEQYF.